Reported below is one T cell receptor beta chain. The data stem from a study of cytomegalovirus exposure and HLA in healthy donors. Per germline, CDR1 MNHEY and CDR2 SVGAGI. Trimming pared 8 bases from V and 7 bases from J, leaving 12 bases between. The CDR3 covers 12 residues. The PCR ran on 60 Vbeta and 13 Jbeta primers. Profiled with immunoSEQ multiplex PCR; TCRdb holds only in-frame clones, not every one. The sample has about 130,000 clones, 75% to 85% seen once. This chain uses TRBV6-5 with TRBJ2-1; D gene unclear. The receptor's source is a woman aged 40 to 55 in good health and CMV-seropositive. The material sequenced was PBMCs. DNA of the CDR3: TGTGCCAGCTTCTCCCCCCAGAATGAGCAGTTCTTC. Amino acid sequence: CASFSPQNEQFF.